This TCR beta chain comes out of a study of CD8+CD57+ T cells in acquired aplastic anemia. The template used for profiling TCR beta VDJ and CDR3 was genomic DNA. TCRdb re-analysed the reads in MiXCR, keeping a single row per CDR3 protein. The profile shows 150,000 to 200,000 distinct CDR3 sequences, roughly two thirds of them singletons. V lost 3 bases and J 0 bases, leaving 21 bases between the germline ends. Germline values: CDR1 SGHAT, CDR2 FQNNGV. The CDR3 is 18 amino acids. Regarding the study as a whole: Some 31 CD8+ CDR3 sequences were shared between patients and controls.

With regard to this clonotype: Its cognate antigen is unknown.

All sequencing subjects had displayed CD8+CD57+ cell expansion on flow cytometry. None of the patients had been given any therapy when their blood was sampled. Source material: sorted CD4+, CD8+, or CD8+CD57+ T cells (not recorded which) from PBMCs. This sequence was found in a human donor with aplastic anemia. This chain uses TRBV11-2 with TRBJ2-7; D is possibly TRBD1 or TRBD2 (6 bases each). In DNA, the CDR3 is TGTGCCAGCAGCTTCACGGGAGATCCGGGGGCCAGCTCCTACGAGCAGTACTTC. This sequence encodes CASSFTGDPGASSYEQYF. Using reference TRBV11-2 and TRBJ2-7 for the parts outside the CDR3, the full variable domain is EAGVAQSPRYKIIEKRQSVAFWCNPISGHATLYWYQQILGQGPKLLIQFQNNGVVDDSQLPKDRFSAERLKGVDSTLKIQPAKLEDSAVYLCASSFTGDPGASSYEQYFGPGTRLTVT.